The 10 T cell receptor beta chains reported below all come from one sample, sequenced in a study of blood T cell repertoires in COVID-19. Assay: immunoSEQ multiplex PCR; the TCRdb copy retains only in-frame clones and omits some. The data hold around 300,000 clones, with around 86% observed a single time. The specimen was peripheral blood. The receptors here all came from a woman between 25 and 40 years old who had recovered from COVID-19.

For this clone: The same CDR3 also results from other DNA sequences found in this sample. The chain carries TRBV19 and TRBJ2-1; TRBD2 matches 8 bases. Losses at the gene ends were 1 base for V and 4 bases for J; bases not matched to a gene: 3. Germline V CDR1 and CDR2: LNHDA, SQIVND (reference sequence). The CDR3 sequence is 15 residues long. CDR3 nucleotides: TGTGCCAGTAGTATAGGAAGCGGGGGTTACAATGAGCAGTTCTTC. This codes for CASSIGSGGYNEQFF.

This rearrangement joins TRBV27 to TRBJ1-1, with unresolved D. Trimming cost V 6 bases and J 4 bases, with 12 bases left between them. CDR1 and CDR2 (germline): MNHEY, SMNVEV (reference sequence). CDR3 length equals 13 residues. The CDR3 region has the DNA TGTGCCAGCAGCTCCCGGGTGGCCACTGAAGCTTTCTTT. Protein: CASSSRVATEAFF.

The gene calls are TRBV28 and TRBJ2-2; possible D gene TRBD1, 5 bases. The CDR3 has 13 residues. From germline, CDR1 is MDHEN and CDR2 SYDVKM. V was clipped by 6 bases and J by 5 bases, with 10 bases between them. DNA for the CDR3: TGTGCCAGCAGATGGGGCGCGACCGGGGAGCTGTTTTTT. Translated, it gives CASRWGATGELFF. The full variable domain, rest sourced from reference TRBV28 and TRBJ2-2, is DVKVTQSSRYLVKRTGEKVFLECVQDMDHENMFWYRQDPGLGLRLIYFSYDVKMKEKGDIPEGYSVSREKKERFSLILESASTNQTSMYLCASRWGATGELFFGEGSRLTVL.

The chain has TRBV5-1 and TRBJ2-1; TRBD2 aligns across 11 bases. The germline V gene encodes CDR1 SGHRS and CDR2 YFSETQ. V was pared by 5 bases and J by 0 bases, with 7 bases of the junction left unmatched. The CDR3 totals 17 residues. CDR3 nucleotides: TGCGCCAGCAGGCTAGCGGGGGGACAAAGCTCCTACAATGAGCAGTTCTTC. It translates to CASRLAGGQSSYNEQFF.

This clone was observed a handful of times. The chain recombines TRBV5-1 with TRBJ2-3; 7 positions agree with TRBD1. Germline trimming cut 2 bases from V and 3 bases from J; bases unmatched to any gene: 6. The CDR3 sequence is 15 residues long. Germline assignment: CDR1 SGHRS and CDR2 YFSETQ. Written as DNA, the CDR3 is TGCGCCAGCAGCTTAGGACAGGCGGATACAGATACGCAGTATTTT. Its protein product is CASSLGQADTDTQYF.

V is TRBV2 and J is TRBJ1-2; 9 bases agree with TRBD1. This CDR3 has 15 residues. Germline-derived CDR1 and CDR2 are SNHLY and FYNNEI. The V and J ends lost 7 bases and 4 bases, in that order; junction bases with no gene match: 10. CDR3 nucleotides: TGTGCCAGCAATCCGGGACAGGGATCCTCCTATGGCTACACCTTC. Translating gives CASNPGQGSSYGYTF.

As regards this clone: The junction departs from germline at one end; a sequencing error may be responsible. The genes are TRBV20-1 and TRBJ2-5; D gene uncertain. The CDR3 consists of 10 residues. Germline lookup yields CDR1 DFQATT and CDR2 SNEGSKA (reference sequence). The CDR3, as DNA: TGCAGTGCTGGAGAGGCGACCCAGTACTTC. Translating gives CSAGEATQYF.

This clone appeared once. CDR3 protein: CASSLAYGSYNEQFF. CDR3 DNA sequence: TGTGCCAGCAGCTTAGCGTACGGCTCCTACAATGAGCAGTTCTTC. The chain couples TRBV7-8 to TRBJ2-1, with no clear D. The V end lost 0 bases, the J end lost 0 bases, and 6 bases lay between the germline ends. Per the germline V gene, CDR1 is SGHVS and CDR2 is FQNEAQ. The CDR3 runs to 15 residues. Based on the CDR3 plus reference TRBV7-8 and TRBJ2-1, the full variable domain is GAGVSQSPRYKVAKRGQDVALRCDPISGHVSLFWYQQALGQGPEFLTYFQNEAQLDKSGLPSDRFFAERPEGSVSTLKIQRTQQEDSAVYLCASSLAYGSYNEQFFGPGTRLTVL.

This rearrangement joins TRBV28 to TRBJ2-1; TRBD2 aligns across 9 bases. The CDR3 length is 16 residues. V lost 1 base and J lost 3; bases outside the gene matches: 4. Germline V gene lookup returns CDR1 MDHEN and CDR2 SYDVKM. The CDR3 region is CASSLYLAGSYNEQFF. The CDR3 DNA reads TGTGCCAGCAGTTTATATCTAGCGGGGAGCTACAATGAGCAGTTCTTC.

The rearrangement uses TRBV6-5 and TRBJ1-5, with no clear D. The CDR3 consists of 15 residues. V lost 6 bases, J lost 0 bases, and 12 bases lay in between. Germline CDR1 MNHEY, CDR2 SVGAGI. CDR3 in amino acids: CASSGVFNSNQPQHF. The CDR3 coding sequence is TGTGCCAGCAGCGGGGTGTTTAATAGCAATCAGCCCCAGCATTTT.